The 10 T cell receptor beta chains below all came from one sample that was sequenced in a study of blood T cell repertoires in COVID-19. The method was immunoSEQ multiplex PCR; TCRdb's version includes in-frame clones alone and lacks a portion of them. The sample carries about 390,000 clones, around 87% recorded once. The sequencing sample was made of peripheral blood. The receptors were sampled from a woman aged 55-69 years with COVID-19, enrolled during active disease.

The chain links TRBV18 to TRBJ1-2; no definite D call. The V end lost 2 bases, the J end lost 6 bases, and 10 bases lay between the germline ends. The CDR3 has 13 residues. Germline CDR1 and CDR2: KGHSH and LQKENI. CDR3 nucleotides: TGTGCCAGCTCACCAAGGCAGGTCGATGGCTACACCTTC. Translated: CASSPRQVDGYTF.

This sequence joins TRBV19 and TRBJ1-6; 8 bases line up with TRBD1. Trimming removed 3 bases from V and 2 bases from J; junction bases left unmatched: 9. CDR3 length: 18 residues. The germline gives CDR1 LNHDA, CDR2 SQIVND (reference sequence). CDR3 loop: CASSIAGPGQAYNSPLHF. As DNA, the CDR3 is TGTGCCAGTAGTATTGCAGGCCCGGGACAGGCCTATAATTCACCCCTCCACTTT. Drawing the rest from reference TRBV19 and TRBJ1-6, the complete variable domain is DGGITQSPKYLFRKEGQNVTLSCEQNLNHDAMYWYRQDPGQGLRLIYYSQIVNDFQKGDIAEGYSVSREKKESFPLTVTSAQKNPTAFYLCASSIAGPGQAYNSPLHFGNGTRLTVT.

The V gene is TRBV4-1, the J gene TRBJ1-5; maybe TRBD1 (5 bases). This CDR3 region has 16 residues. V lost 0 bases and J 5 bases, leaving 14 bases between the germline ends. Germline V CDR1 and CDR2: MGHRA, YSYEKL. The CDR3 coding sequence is TGCGCCAGCAGCCAAGATGGGGCAGCGAGCGATCAGCCCCAGCATTTT. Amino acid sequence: CASSQDGAASDQPQHF.

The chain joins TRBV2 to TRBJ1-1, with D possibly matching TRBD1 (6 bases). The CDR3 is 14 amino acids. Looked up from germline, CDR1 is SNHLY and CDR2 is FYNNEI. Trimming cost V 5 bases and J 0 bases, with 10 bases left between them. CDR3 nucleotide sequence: TGTGCCAGCAGTCCCCAGGGGCTGAACACTGAAGCTTTCTTT. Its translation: CASSPQGLNTEAFF.

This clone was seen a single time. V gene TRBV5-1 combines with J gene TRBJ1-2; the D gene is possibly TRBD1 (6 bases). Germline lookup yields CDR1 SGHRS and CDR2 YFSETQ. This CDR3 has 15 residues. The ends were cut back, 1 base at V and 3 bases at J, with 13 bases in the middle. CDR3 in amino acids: CASSLSWTADYGYTF. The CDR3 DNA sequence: TGCGCCAGCAGCTTGTCTTGGACAGCGGACTATGGCTACACCTTC. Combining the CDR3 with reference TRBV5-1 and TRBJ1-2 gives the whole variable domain KAGVTQTPRYLIKTRGQQVTLSCSPISGHRSVSWYQQTPGQGLQFLFEYFSETQRNKGNFPGRFSGRQFSNSRSEMNVSTLELGDSALYLCASSLSWTADYGYTFGSGTRLTVV.

CDR3 nucleotides: TGTGCCAGCAGCTCGGGACTTAATCTACGAGAGCAGTACTTC. Its protein is CASSSGLNLREQYF. The genes are TRBV11-2 and TRBJ2-7; D is possibly TRBD2 (6 bases). CDR3 length equals 14 residues. Per germline, CDR1 SGHAT and CDR2 FQNNGV. V was cut by 4 bases and J by 7 bases, with 17 bases left in between.

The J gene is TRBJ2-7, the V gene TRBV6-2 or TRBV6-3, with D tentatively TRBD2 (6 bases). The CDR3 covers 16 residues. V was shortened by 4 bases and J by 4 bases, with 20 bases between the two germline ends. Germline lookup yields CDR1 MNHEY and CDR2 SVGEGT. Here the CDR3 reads CASSLAVQPYGYEQYF. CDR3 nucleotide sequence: TGTGCCAGCAGTTTAGCGGTTCAACCCTACGGGTACGAGCAGTACTTC.

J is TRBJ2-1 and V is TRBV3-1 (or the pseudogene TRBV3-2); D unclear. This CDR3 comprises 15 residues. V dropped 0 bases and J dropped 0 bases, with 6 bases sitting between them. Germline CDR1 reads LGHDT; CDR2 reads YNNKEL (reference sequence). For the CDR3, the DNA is TGTGCCAGCAGCCAAGACCGGAGCTCCTACAATGAGCAGTTCTTC. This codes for CASSQDRSSYNEQFF.

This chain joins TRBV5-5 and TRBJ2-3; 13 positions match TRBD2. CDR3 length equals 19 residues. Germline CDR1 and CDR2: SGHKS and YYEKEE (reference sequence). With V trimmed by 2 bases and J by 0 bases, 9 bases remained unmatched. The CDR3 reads CASSFKGLAGTSSTDTQYF. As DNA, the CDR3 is TGTGCCAGCAGCTTCAAGGGACTAGCGGGAACCTCTAGCACAGATACGCAGTATTTT.

The CDR3 coding sequence is TGTGCCAGCAGTCCAGGACAGGGGTACGGAAACACCATATATTTT. It translates to CASSPGQGYGNTIYF. The chain couples TRBV28 to TRBJ1-3, with 9 nucleotides matching TRBD1. The germline V gene encodes CDR1 MDHEN and CDR2 SYDVKM. This CDR3 has 15 amino acids. Trimming removed 5 bases from V and 4 bases from J; junction bases left unmatched: 6.